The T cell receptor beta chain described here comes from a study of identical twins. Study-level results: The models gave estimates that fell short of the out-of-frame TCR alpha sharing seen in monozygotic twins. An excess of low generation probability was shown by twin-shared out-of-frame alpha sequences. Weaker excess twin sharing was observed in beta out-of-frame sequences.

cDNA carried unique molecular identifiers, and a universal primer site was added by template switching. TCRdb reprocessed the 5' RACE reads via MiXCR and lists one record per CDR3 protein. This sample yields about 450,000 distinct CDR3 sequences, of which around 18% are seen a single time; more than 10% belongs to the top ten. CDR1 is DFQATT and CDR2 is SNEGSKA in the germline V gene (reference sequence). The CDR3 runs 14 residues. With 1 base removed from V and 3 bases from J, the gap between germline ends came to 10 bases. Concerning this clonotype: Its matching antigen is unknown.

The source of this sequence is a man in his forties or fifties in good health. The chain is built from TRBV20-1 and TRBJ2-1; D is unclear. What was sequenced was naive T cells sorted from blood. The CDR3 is CSARGRLNYNEQFF. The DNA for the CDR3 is TGCAGTGCTAGAGGGCGGCTTAACTACAATGAGCAGTTCTTC.